This TCR beta chain is drawn from a study of identical twins. Regarding this clonotype: What it recognizes is unknown.

Germline assignment: CDR1 SEHNR and CDR2 FQNEAQ (reference sequence). The V gene end was trimmed by 4 bases and the J gene end by 4 bases; junction bases not matched to a gene: 14. The CDR3 covers 17 residues. Addition of a universal primer site occurred through template switching, and cDNA carried unique molecular identifiers. TCRdb recomputed calls from the 5' RACE reads with MiXCR, one row per CDR3 protein. The sample has approximately 600,000 distinct CDR3 sequences, 7% to 7.5% seen once. The study, taken as a whole, reports: In cord blood, abundant beta clonotypes had fewer insertions; memory showed no trend. It was possible that invariant MAIT and iNKT cells partly confounded the zero-insertion analyses.

This sample also belongs to another study, concerning yellow fever vaccine responses in identical twins.

The sample comprised PBMCs. This chain uses TRBV7-9 with TRBJ2-5; 8 nucleotides agree with TRBD1. The receptor comes from a woman aged 18-30 years in good health. The CDR3 nucleotides read TGTGCCAGCAGCTCGCCTGACAGGGGAAGTTTTGGAGAGACCCAGTACTTC. Protein sequence: CASSSPDRGSFGETQYF.